A single T cell receptor beta chain is shown here with its context. The data derive from a study of blood T cell repertoires in COVID-19. Using immunoSEQ multiplex PCR, the repertoire was profiled, and TCRdb retains in-frame clones only, with some absent. The sample has about 44,000 clones; about 88% are singletons. This receptor was identified in a human donor in a cohort sampled during active COVID-19. The sample was peripheral blood.

CDR3 DNA: TGTGCCAGCAGTCTACAGTCAGGGGGCACTGAAGCTTTCTTT. Residues: CASSLQSGGTEAFF. The J gene is TRBJ1-1, the V gene TRBV27, with 7 bases lining up with TRBD1. The CDR3 length is 14 residues. Germline V gives CDR1 MNHEY, CDR2 SMNVEV (reference sequence). Trimming cost V 5 bases and J 4 bases; bases outside gene matches: 7.